What follows are 23 T cell receptor beta chains derived from one specimen sequenced in a study of cytomegalovirus exposure and HLA in healthy donors. It was with 60 Vbeta and 13 Jbeta primers that the PCR ran. Data came from immunoSEQ multiplex PCR; TCRdb stores just in-frame clones and leaves some out. The sample shows 150,000 to 200,000 clones, 84% of them seen only once. Sequencing input: PBMCs. These receptors were collected from a man between 50 and 59 years old in good health and CMV-seropositive.

This rearrangement joins TRBV27 to TRBJ2-4, with no clear D. This CDR3 has 15 amino acids. The germline V and J ends were trimmed by 6 bases and 0 bases, with 12 bases remaining between them. The germline gives CDR1 MNHEY, CDR2 SMNVEV (reference sequence). CDR3 residues: CASSSVQLAKNIQYF. In nucleotides, the CDR3 is TGTGCCAGCAGCTCTGTCCAACTAGCCAAAAACATTCAGTACTTC.

The CDR3 DNA follows: TGTGCCAGCAGCTCTGACGGACGGGGGCAGTTCTTC. Its protein product is CASSSDGRGQFF. The gene calls are TRBV7-3 and TRBJ2-1; maybe TRBD2 (5 bases). The germline gives CDR1 SGHTA, CDR2 FQGTGA. The CDR3 runs 12 residues. V was trimmed by 4 bases and J by 12 bases, leaving 13 bases between them. Full variable domain (rest looked up from reference TRBV7-3 and TRBJ2-1): GAGVSQTPSNKVTEKGKYVELRCDPISGHTALYWYRQSLGQGPEFLIYFQGTGAADDSGLPNDRFFAVRPEGSVSTLKIQRTERGDSAVYLCASSSDGRGQFFGPGTRLTVL.

The chain combines TRBV19 with TRBJ1-2, with D possibly TRBD1 on 6 matching bases. V gave up 8 bases and J gave up 4 bases, with 26 bases separating them. The CDR3 is 17 residues long. The germline gives CDR1 LNHDA, CDR2 SQIVND (reference sequence). The CDR3 loop is CASWFPGSGTNGYGYTF. The DNA of the CDR3 is TGTGCCAGTTGGTTCCCTGGTTCGGGGACAAACGGCTATGGCTACACCTTC.

The rearrangement joins TRBV10-1 to TRBJ1-1; D gene unclear. There are 14 residues in the CDR3. V lost 0 bases and J 2 bases, leaving 7 bases between the germline ends. Germline-derived CDR1 and CDR2 are WNHNN and SYGVQD (reference sequence). CDR3 protein: CASSESNGNTEAFF. CDR3 sequence (DNA): TGCGCCAGCAGTGAGTCGAACGGTAACACTGAAGCTTTCTTT.

The chain couples TRBV2 to TRBJ2-1; 7 positions agree with TRBD1. The CDR3 runs 12 residues. Germline CDR1 is SNHLY and CDR2 is FYNNEI. The V gene end was trimmed by 5 bases and the J gene end by 5 bases; junction bases not matched to a gene: 0. DNA of the CDR3: TGTGCCAGCAGTACAGGGGACAATGAGCAGTTCTTC. Translation gives CASSTGDNEQFF.

This chain joins TRBV11-1 and TRBJ2-3, with D possibly being TRBD1 (6 bases). Germline assignment: CDR1 SGHAT and CDR2 FQDESV (reference sequence). CDR3 length: 15 amino acids. Deletions cut 7 bases from V and 2 bases from J, with 16 bases between. The CDR3 nucleotides are TGTGCCAGCAACGCGTTACAGGGACCCACAGATACGCAGTATTTT. Translated, it gives CASNALQGPTDTQYF. The full variable domain, rest sourced from reference TRBV11-1 and TRBJ2-3, is EAEVAQSPRYKITEKSQAVAFWCDPISGHATLYWYRQILGQGPELLVQFQDESVVDDSQLPKDRFSAERLKGVDSTLKIQPAELGDSAMYLCASNALQGPTDTQYFGPGTRLTVL.

The chain couples TRBV4-2 to TRBJ1-1, with D maybe TRBD1 (6 bases). The V gene lost 0 bases and the J gene lost 4 bases, with 9 bases spanning the gap. Germline assignment: CDR1 LGHNA and CDR2 YNFKEQ. CDR3 length equals 14 residues. The DNA for the CDR3 is TGTGCCAGCAGCCAAGATTCGACAGGCACTGAAGCTTTCTTT. This codes for CASSQDSTGTEAFF.

The chain employs TRBV28 and TRBJ1-1; the D gene is possibly TRBD1 (6 bases). The germline V gene has CDR1 MDHEN and CDR2 SYDVKM. V gave up 2 bases and J gave up 1 base, with 11 bases separating them. The CDR3 has 15 amino acids. The CDR3 loop is CASSLPGQKNTEAFF. CDR3 sequence (DNA): TGTGCCAGCAGTTTACCGGGACAAAAGAACACTGAAGCTTTCTTT.

The chain employs TRBV6-6 and TRBJ2-3; D not resolved. CDR1 is MNHNY, CDR2 SVGAGI, per germline (reference sequence). Trimming left V 1 base short and J 0 bases short, with 8 bases between. The CDR3 sequence is 15 residues long. The CDR3 region has the DNA TGTGCCAGCAGTTACTTGTCCTCTAGCACAGATACGCAGTATTTT. Protein product: CASSYLSSSTDTQYF.

V and J are TRBV5-1 and TRBJ2-7; D remains ambiguous. CDR1 and CDR2 from the germline V gene are SGHRS and YFSETQ. The CDR3 runs 15 residues. V dropped 1 base and J dropped 1 base, with 12 bases sitting between them. The CDR3 DNA follows: TGCGCCAGCAGCTTGTGGCCCGATGGTTCCTACGAGCAGTACTTC. It yields the protein CASSLWPDGSYEQYF. Looking up the rest from reference TRBV5-1 and TRBJ2-7 gives the full variable domain: KAGVTQTPRYLIKTRGQQVTLSCSPISGHRSVSWYQQTPGQGLQFLFEYFSETQRNKGNFPGRFSGRQFSNSRSEMNVSTLELGDSALYLCASSLWPDGSYEQYFGPGTRLTVT.

This clone was observed once. The chain uses TRBV15 and TRBJ2-3, with 11 bases aligning to TRBD2. This CDR3 has 14 residues. V lost 5 bases and J lost 4; bases outside the gene matches: 2. Germline CDR1 reads LNHNV; CDR2 reads YYDKDF (reference sequence). CDR3 coding DNA: TGTGCCACCAGCTTGGGACTAGCGGCAGATACGCAGTATTTT. Translated, it gives CATSLGLAADTQYF.

The V and J genes are TRBV18 and TRBJ2-1, with TRBD2 matching over 10 bases. Germline V gene sequence: CDR1 KGHSH, CDR2 LQKENI. Unmatched junction bases numbered 7, after V lost 6 bases and J lost 2 bases. This CDR3 region has 16 residues. CDR3 DNA sequence: TGTGCCAGCTCCCCGGGACTAGCGACAACCTACAATGAGCAGTTCTTC. Translating it yields CASSPGLATTYNEQFF.

This chain uses TRBV19 with TRBJ1-1, with TRBD1 matching over 7 bases. The germline gives CDR1 LNHDA, CDR2 SQIVND (reference sequence). The CDR3 has 14 amino acids. V shed 5 bases, J shed 0 bases, and the junction held 3 bases outside the gene matches. The CDR3, as DNA: TGTGCCAGTAGTCCACAGGGGATGAACACTGAAGCTTTCTTT. Protein sequence: CASSPQGMNTEAFF.

This rearrangement joins TRBV19 to TRBJ2-1; 10 positions agree with TRBD2. In germline, CDR1 is LNHDA, CDR2 SQIVND (reference sequence). The V and J ends lost 3 bases and 4 bases, in that order; junction bases with no gene match: 3. This CDR3 is 15 amino acids long. In DNA form, the CDR3 reads TGTGCCAGTAGTATGAGGACTAGCGGTTACAATGAGCAGTTCTTC. It specifies CASSMRTSGYNEQFF.

There are a few counts of this clone. The chain carries TRBV15 and TRBJ2-6, with a weak D call TRBD2 (6 bases). Germline V gene data show CDR1 as LNHNV and CDR2 as YYDKDF (reference sequence). The CDR3 is 13 residues long. V was shortened by 11 bases and J by 3 bases, with 11 bases between the two germline ends. Here the CDR3 reads CAVRGFGANVLTF. The CDR3 DNA is TGTGCCGTCCGGGGGTTTGGGGCCAACGTCCTGACTTTC.

J is TRBJ1-5 and V is TRBV6-5; possibly TRBD1 for D (5 bases). Germline V CDR1 and CDR2: MNHEY, SVGAGI. The ends were cut back, 6 bases at V and 0 bases at J, with 9 bases in the middle. This CDR3 contains 14 residues. The CDR3 nucleotides read TGTGCCAGCAGGCCCGACAGTAGCAATCAGCCCCAGCATTTT. As protein: CASRPDSSNQPQHF.

V usage is TRBV6-5 and J usage is TRBJ1-2; 9 bases map to TRBD1. Trimming took 6 bases from V and 7 from J; bases not matched to a gene: 6. Germline CDR1 and CDR2: MNHEY and SVGAGI. The CDR3 loop spans 13 amino acids. CDR3 coding DNA: TGTGCCAGCAGCCCCACAGGGGGCGGTGGCTACACCTTC. It yields the protein CASSPTGGGGYTF.

The gene calls are TRBV4-1 and TRBJ2-1, with 7 bases that match TRBD2. This CDR3 spans 15 amino acids. The J segment lost 3 bases and the V segment lost 8 bases, leaving 10 bases of the junction unmatched. Germline CDR1 reads MGHRA; CDR2 reads YSYEKL. In DNA, the CDR3 is TGCGCCAGCCGCTCTTCGGAGCGGGGCTACAATGAGCAGTTCTTC. Residues: CASRSSERGYNEQFF.

V usage is TRBV4-1 and J usage is TRBJ1-1; D might be TRBD1 (6 bases). The CDR3 runs to 13 residues. Per the germline V gene, CDR1 is MGHRA and CDR2 is YSYEKL. The V end was cut by 0 bases, the J end by 9 bases, with 11 bases between. In DNA, the CDR3 is TGCGCCAGCAGCCAAGATCTAGGGGGAAAAGCTTTCTTT. Amino acids: CASSQDLGGKAFF.

J is TRBJ2-5 and V is TRBV4-1, with 15 bases lining up with TRBD2. Germline V CDR1 and CDR2: MGHRA, YSYEKL. V trimming: 0 bases; J trimming: 3 bases; junction bases outside the gene matches: 8. This CDR3 contains 19 residues. This CDR3 is CASSQERTSGRAEEETQYF. In nucleotides, the CDR3 is TGCGCCAGCAGCCAAGAAAGGACTAGCGGGAGGGCCGAGGAAGAGACCCAGTACTTC.

This clone is a singleton in its sample. One end of the junction fails to match germline, which may point to a read error. This chain links TRBV5-6 with TRBJ1-2, with TRBD1 matching over 9 bases. The CDR3 sequence is 15 residues long. CDR1 SGHDT and CDR2 YYEEEE come from the germline V gene. The CDR3 loop reads CVSSSGTGLIYGYTF. CDR3 in DNA: TGTGTCAGCAGTTCCGGGACAGGGTTAATCTATGGCTACACCTTC.

This chain connects TRBV6-9 to TRBJ2-1; D is unresolved. There are 9 residues in the CDR3. Germline assignment: CDR1 MNHGY and CDR2 SVAAGI. V was trimmed by 11 bases and J by 10 bases, leaving 9 bases between them. CDR3 residues: CASWSEQFF. The CDR3 DNA reads TGTGCCTCATGGAGCGAGCAGTTCTTC.

This clone was observed a few times. The chain links TRBV2 to TRBJ2-3; 11 bases are a match to TRBD2. This CDR3 is built from 15 residues. Germline V gene data show CDR1 as SNHLY and CDR2 as FYNNEI. The junction had 3 bases not matched to a gene; V was cut back by 4 bases and J by 3 bases. CDR3 bases: TGTGCCAGCAGTGGTAGCGGGAGGGTTACAGATACGCAGTATTTT. Amino acid sequence: CASSGSGRVTDTQYF. Full variable domain (missing parts from reference TRBV2 and TRBJ2-3): EPEVTQTPSHQVTQMGQEVILRCVPISNHLYFYWYRQILGQKVEFLVSFYNNEISEKSEIFDDQFSVERPDGSNFTLKIRSTKLEDSAMYFCASSGSGRVTDTQYFGPGTRLTVL.